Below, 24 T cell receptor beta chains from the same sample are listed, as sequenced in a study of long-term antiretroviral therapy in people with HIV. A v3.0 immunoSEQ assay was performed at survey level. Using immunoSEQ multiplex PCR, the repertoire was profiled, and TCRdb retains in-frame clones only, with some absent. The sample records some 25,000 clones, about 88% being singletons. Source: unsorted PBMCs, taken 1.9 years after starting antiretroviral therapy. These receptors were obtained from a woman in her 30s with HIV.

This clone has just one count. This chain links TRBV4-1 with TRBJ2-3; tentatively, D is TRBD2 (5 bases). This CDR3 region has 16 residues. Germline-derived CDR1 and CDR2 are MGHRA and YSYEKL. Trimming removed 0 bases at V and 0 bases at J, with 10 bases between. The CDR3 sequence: CASSQDLRGSTDTQYF. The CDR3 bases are TGCGCCAGCAGCCAAGATCTGCGCGGGAGCACAGATACGCAGTATTTT.

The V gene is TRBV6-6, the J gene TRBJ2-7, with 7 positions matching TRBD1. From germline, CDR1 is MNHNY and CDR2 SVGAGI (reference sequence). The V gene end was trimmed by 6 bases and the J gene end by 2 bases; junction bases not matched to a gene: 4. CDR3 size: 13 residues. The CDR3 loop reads CASRPGQAYEQYF. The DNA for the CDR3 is TGTGCCAGCAGGCCCGGACAGGCCTACGAGCAGTACTTC.

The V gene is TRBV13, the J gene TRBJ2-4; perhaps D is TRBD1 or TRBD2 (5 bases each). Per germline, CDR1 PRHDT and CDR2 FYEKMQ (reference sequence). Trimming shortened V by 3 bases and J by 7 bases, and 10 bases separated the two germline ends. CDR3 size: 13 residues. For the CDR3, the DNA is TGTGCCAGCAGCTTGGGGGAAATGAACATTCAGTACTTC. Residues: CASSLGEMNIQYF.

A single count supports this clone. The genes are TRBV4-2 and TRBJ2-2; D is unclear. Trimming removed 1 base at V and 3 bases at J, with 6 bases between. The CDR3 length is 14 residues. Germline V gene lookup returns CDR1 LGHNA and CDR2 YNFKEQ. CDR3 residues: CASSQVADTGELFF. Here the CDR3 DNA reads TGTGCCAGCAGCCAAGTGGCGGACACCGGGGAGCTGTTTTTT.

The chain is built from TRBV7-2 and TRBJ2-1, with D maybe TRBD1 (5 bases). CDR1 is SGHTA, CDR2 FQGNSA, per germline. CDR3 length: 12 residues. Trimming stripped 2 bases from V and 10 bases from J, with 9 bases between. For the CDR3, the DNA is TGTGCCAGCAGCTTATTAAAGGGGGAGCAGTTCTTC. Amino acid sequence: CASSLLKGEQFF. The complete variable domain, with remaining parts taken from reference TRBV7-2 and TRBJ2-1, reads GAGVSQSPSNKVTEKGKDVELRCDPISGHTALYWYRQSLGQGLEFLIYFQGNSAPDKSGLPSDRFSAERTGGSVSTLTIQRTQQEDSAVYLCASSLLKGEQFFGPGTRLTVL.

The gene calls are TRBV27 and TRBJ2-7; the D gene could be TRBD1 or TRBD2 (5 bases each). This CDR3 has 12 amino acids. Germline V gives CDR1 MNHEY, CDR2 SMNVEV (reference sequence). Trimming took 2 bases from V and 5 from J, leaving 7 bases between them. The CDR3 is CASSLQGDEQYF. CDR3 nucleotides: TGTGCCAGCAGTTTACAGGGAGACGAGCAGTACTTC.

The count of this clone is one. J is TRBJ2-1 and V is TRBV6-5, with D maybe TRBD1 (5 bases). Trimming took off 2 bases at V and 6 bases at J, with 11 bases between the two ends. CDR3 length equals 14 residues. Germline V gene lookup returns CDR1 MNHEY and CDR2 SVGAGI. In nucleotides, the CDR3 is TGTGCCAGCAGTTACGGCTGGCAGGGCAATGAGCAGTTCTTC. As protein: CASSYGWQGNEQFF.

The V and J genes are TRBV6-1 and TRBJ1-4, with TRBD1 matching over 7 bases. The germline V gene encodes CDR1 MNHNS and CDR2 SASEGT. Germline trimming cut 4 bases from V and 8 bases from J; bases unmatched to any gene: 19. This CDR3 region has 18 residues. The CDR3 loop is CASSAVPPTGASYEKLFF. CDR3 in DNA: TGTGCCAGCAGTGCTGTTCCGCCCACAGGGGCTTCTTACGAAAAACTGTTTTTT.

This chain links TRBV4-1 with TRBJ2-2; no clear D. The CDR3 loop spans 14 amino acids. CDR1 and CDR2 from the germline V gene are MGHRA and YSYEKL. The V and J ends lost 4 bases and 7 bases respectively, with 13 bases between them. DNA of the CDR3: TGCGCCAGCAGCCCGCAACGAAGAGGCGGGGAGCTGTTTTTT. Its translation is CASSPQRRGGELFF.

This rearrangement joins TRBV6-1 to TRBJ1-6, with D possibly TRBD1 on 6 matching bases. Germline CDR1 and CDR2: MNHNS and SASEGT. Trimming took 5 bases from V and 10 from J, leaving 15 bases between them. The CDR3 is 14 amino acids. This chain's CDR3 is CASSRTGTESPLHF. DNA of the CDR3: TGTGCCAGCAGTAGAACAGGGACGGAGTCACCCCTCCACTTT.

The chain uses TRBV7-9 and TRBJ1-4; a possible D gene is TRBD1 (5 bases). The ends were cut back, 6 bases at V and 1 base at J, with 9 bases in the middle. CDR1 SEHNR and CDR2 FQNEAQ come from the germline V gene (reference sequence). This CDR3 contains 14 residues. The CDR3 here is CASRAQGTNEKLFF. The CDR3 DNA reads TGTGCCAGCAGAGCCCAGGGAACTAATGAAAAACTGTTTTTT.

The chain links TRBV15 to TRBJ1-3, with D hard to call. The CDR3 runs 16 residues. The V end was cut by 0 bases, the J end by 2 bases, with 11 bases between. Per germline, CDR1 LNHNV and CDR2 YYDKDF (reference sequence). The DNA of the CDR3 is TGTGCCACCAGCAGAGAGTCCTCAGAGACTGGAAACACCATATATTTT. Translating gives CATSRESSETGNTIYF.

The CDR3 DNA reads TGTGCCATCAGTGAAGGGGGCACAAATACCTACGAGCAGTACGTC. Its translation is CAISEGGTNTYEQYV. The gene calls are TRBV10-3 and TRBJ2-7; 7 bases are a match to TRBD1. The CDR3 has 15 amino acids. Trimming removed 3 bases from V and 2 bases from J; junction bases left unmatched: 7. The germline V gene has CDR1 ENHRY and CDR2 SYGVKD.

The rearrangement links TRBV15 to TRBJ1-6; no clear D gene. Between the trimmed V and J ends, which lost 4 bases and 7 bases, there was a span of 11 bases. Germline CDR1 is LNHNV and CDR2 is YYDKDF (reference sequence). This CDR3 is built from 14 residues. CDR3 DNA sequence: TGTGCCACCAGCACCGACTTGGAGAATTCACCCCTCCACTTT. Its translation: CATSTDLENSPLHF.

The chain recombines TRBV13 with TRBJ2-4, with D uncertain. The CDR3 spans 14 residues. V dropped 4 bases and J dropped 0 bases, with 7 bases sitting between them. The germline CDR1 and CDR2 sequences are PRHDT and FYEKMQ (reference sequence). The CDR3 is CASSSALAKNIQYF. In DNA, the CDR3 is TGTGCCAGCAGCTCGGCCCTAGCCAAAAACATTCAGTACTTC. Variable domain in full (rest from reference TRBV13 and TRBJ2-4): AAGVIQSPRHLIKEKRETATLKCYPIPRHDTVYWYQQGPGQDPQFLISFYEKMQSDKGSIPDRFSAQQFSDYHSELNMSSLELGDSALYFCASSSALAKNIQYFGAGTRLSVL.

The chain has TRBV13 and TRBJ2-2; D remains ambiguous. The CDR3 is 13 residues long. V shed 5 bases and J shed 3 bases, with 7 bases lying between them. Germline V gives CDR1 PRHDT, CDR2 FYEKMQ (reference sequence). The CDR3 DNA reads TGTGCCAGCAGCCCCGAGGACACCGGGGAGCTGTTTTTT. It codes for CASSPEDTGELFF. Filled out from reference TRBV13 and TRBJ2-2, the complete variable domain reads AAGVIQSPRHLIKEKRETATLKCYPIPRHDTVYWYQQGPGQDPQFLISFYEKMQSDKGSIPDRFSAQQFSDYHSELNMSSLELGDSALYFCASSPEDTGELFFGEGSRLTVL.

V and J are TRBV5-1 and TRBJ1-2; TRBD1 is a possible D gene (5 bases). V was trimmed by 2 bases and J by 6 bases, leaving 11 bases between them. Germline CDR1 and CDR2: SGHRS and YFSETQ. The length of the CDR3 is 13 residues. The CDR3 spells CASSFPEGNGYTF. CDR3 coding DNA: TGCGCCAGCAGCTTCCCCGAGGGGAATGGCTACACCTTC.

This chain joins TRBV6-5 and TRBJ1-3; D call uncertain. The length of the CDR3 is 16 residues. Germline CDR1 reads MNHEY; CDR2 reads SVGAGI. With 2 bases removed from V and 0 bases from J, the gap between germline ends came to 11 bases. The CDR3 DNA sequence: TGTGCCAGCAGTTACGGCTTGACGAGCTCTGGAAACACCATATATTTT. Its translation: CASSYGLTSSGNTIYF.

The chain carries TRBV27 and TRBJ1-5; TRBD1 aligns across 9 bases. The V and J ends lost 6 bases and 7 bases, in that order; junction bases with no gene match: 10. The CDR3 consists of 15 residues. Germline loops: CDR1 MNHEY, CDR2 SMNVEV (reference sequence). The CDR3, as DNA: TGTGCCAGCAGGCAGACAGGGGGGGAGTTCCAGCCCCAGCATTTT. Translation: CASRQTGGEFQPQHF.

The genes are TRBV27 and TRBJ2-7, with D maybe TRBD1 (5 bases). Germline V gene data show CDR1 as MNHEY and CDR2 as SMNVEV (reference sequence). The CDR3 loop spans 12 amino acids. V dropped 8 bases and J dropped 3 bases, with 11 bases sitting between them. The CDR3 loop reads CASGNRFYEQYV. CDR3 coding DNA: TGTGCCAGCGGTAACAGGTTCTACGAGCAGTACGTC.

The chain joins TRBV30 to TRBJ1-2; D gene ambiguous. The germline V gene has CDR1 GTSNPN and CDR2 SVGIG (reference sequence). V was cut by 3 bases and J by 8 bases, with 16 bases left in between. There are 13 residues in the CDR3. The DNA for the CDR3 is TGTGCCTGGAGAGTAGGTCTACTTCTAGGCTACACCTTC. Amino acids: CAWRVGLLLGYTF.

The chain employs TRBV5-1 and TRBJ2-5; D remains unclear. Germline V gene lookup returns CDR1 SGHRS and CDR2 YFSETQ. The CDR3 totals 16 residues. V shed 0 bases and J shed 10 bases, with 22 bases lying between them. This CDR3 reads CASSLESGRGPVFQYF. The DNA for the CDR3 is TGCGCCAGCAGCTTGGAGTCCGGAAGAGGTCCAGTGTTCCAGTACTTC. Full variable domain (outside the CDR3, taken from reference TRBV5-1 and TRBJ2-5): KAGVTQTPRYLIKTRGQQVTLSCSPISGHRSVSWYQQTPGQGLQFLFEYFSETQRNKGNFPGRFSGRQFSNSRSEMNVSTLELGDSALYLCASSLESGRGPVFQYFGPGTRLLVL.

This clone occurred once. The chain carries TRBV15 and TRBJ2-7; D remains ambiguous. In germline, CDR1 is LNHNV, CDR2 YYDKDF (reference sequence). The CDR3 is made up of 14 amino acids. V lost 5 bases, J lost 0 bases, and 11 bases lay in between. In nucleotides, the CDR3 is TGTGCCACCAGCCCCACAAGGATCTCCTACGAGCAGTACGTC. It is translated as CATSPTRISYEQYV.

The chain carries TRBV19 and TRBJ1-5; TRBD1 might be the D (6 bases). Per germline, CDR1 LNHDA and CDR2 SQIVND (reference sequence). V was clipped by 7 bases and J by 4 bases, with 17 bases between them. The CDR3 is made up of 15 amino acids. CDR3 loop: CASMPGHKGNQPQHF. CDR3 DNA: TGTGCCAGTATGCCGGGACACAAGGGGAATCAGCCCCAGCATTTT.